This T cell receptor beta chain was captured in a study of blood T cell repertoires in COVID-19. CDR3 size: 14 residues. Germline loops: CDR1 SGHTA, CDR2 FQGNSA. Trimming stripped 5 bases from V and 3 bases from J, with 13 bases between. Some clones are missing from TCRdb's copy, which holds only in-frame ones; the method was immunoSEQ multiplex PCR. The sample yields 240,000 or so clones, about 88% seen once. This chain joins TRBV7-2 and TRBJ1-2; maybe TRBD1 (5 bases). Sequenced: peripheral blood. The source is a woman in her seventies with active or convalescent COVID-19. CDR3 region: CASSLAGPDYGYTF. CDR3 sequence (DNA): TGTGCCAGCAGCCTGGCGGGGCCCGACTATGGCTACACCTTC. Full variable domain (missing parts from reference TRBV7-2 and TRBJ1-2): GAGVSQSPSNKVTEKGKDVELRCDPISGHTALYWYRQSLGQGLEFLIYFQGNSAPDKSGLPSDRFSAERTGGSVSTLTIQRTQQEDSAVYLCASSLAGPDYGYTFGSGTRLTVV.